The clone carrying this T cell receptor beta chain showed up many times. The data derive from a study of metastatic and nonmetastatic thyroid tumors. Every patient underwent thyroid surgery untreated. The CDR3 runs 14 residues. V was pared by 3 bases and J by 0 bases, with 8 bases between. Germline V gives CDR1 ENHRY, CDR2 SYGVKD. TCRdb re-analyzed the PCR reads using MiXCR. The sample has 29,000 or so clones, 4% to 5% seen once; the top ten hold over 20%. This sequence joins TRBV10-3 and TRBJ1-1, with D unclear. The sample comprised blood. The clonotype originates from a female donor with papillary thyroid cancer or a benign thyroid nodule (not recorded which). Some clones in this sample may be carry-over from other donors' samples. CDR3 DNA sequence: TGTGCCATCAGTGACGTACAGATGAACACTGAAGCTTTCTTT. Amino acid sequence: CAISDVQMNTEAFF.